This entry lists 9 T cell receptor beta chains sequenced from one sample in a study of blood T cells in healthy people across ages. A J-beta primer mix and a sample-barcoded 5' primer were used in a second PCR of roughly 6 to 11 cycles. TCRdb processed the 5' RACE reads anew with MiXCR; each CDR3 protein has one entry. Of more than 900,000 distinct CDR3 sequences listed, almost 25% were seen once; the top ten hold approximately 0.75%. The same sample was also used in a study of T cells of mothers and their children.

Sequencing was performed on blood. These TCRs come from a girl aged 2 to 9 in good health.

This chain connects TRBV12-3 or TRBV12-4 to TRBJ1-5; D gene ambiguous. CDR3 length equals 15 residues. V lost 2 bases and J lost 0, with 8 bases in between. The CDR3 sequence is CASSLSLHSNQPQHF. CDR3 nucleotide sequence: TGTGCCAGCAGTTTATCCCTACATAGCAATCAGCCCCAGCATTTT.

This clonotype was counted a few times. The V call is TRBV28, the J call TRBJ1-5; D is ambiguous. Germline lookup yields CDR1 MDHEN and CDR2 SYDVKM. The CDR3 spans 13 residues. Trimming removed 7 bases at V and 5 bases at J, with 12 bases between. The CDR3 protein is CASTPPLDQPQHF. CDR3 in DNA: TGTGCCAGCACCCCCCCATTAGATCAGCCCCAGCATTTT.

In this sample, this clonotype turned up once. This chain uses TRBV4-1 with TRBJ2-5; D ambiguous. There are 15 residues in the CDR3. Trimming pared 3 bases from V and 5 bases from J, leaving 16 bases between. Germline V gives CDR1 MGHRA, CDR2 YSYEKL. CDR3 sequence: CASSHNIVRSETQYF. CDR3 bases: TGCGCCAGCAGCCACAATATAGTACGGTCGGAGACCCAGTACTTC.

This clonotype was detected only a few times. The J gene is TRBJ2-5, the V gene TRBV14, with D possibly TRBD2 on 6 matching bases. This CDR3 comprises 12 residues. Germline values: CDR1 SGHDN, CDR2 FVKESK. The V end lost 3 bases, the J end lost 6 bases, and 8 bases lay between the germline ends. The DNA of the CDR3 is TGTGCCAGCAGCCAGAGCGGGCAGACCCAGTACTTC. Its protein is CASSQSGQTQYF.

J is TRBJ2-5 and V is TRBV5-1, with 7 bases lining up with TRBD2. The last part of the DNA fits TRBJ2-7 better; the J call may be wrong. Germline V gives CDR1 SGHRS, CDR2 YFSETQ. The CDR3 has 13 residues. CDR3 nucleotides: TGCGCCAGCAGCTTCACGGGAGGTACCGAGCAGTACTTC. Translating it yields CASSFTGGTEQYF.

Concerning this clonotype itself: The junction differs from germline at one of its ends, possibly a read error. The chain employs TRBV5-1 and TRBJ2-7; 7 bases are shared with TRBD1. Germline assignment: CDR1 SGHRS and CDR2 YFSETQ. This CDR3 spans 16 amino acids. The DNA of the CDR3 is TGCGCCAGCAGCTGGCAATATCCGGGACAGACCTACGAGCGGTACTTC. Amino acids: CASSWQYPGQTYERYF.

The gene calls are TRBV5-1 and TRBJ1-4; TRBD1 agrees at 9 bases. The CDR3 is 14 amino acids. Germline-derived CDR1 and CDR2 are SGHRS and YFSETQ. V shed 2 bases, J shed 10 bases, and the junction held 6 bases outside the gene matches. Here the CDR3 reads CASSFGQGSGKLFF. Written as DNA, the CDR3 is TGCGCCAGCAGCTTCGGACAGGGGAGTGGAAAACTGTTTTTT.

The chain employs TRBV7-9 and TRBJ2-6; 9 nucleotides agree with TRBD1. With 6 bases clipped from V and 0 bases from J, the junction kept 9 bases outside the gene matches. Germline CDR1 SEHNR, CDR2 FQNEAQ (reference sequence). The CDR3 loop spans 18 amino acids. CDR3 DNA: TGTGCCAGCAGTATACAGGGGGCCCTCTTCTCTGGGGCCAACGTCCTGACTTTC. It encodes CASSIQGALFSGANVLTF.

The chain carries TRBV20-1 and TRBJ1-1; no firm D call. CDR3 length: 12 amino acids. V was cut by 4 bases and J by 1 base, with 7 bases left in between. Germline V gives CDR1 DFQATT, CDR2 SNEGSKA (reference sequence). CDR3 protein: CSAMPGNTEAFF. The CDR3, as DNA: TGCAGTGCTATGCCGGGGAACACTGAAGCTTTCTTT.